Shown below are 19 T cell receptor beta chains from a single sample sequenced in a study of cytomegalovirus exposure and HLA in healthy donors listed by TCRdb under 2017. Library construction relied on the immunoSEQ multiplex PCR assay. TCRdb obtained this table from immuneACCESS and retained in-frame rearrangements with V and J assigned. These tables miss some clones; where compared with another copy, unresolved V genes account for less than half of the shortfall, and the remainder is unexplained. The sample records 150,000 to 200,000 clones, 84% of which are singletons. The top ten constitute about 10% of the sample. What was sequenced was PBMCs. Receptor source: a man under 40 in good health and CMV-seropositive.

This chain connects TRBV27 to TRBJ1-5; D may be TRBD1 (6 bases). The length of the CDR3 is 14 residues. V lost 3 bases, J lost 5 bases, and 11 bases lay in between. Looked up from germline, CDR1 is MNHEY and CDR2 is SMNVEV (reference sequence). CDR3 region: CASSLEGGHQPQHF. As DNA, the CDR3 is TGTGCCAGCAGTTTGGAGGGGGGGCATCAGCCCCAGCATTTT.

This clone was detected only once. The DNA of the CDR3 is TGTGCCAGCAGCCAACAGGGGTACTACAATGAGCAGTTCTTC. Protein product: CASSQQGYYNEQFF. The V and J genes are TRBV7-9 and TRBJ2-1, with TRBD1 identical over 7 bases. This CDR3 contains 14 residues. V dropped 5 bases and J dropped 3; count of bases not matched to a gene: 4. Germline CDR1 and CDR2: SEHNR and FQNEAQ (reference sequence).

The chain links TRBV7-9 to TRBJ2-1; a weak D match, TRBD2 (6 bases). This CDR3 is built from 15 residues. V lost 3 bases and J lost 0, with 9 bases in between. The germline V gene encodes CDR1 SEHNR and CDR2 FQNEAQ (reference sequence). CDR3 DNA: TGTGCCAGCAGCTTTCTCGGGAGCTCCTACAATGAGCAGTTCTTC. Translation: CASSFLGSSYNEQFF.

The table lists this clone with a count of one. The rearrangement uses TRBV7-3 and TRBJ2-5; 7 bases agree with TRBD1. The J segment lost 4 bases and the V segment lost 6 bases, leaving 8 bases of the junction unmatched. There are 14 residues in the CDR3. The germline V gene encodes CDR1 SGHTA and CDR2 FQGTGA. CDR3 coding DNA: TGTGCCAGCAGTAGAGGGGGCGCGGGAGAGACCCAGTACTTC. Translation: CASSRGGAGETQYF.

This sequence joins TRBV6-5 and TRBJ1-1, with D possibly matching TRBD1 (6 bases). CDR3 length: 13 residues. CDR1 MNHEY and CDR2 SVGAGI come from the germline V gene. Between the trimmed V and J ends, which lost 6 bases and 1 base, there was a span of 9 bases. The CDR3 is CASRWDTNTEAFF. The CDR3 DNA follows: TGTGCCAGCAGATGGGACACGAACACTGAAGCTTTCTTT.

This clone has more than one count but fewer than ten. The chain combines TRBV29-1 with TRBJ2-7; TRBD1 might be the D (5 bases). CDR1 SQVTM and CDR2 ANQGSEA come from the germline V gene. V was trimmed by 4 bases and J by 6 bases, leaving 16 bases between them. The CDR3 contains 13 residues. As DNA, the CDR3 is TGCAGCGTTGCCCCCACACAGGACGGCGAGCAGTACTTC. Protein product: CSVAPTQDGEQYF.

The CDR3 DNA reads as TGTGCCAGCAGACAGGGGGCCGCAGATACGCAGTATTTT. It encodes CASRQGAADTQYF. V gene TRBV28 combines with J gene TRBJ2-3, with 9 bases fitting TRBD1. Germline loops: CDR1 MDHEN, CDR2 SYDVKM. This CDR3 has 13 amino acids. Losses at the gene ends were 6 bases for V and 4 bases for J; bases not matched to a gene: 2.

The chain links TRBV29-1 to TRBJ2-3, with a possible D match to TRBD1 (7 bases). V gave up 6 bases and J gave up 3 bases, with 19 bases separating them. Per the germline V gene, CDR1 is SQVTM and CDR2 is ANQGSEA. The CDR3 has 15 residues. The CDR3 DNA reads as TGCAGCGTAGGAACTAGACAGGGAGGTACAGATACGCAGTATTTT. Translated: CSVGTRQGGTDTQYF.

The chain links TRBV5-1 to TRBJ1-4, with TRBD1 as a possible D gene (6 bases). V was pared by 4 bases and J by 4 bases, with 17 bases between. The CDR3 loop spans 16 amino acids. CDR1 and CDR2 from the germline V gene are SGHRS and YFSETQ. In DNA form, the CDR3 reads TGCGCCAGCAGCATCGGGACATCGATTTTTAATGAAAAACTGTTTTTT. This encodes CASSIGTSIFNEKLFF. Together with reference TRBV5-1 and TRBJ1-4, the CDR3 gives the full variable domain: KAGVTQTPRYLIKTRGQQVTLSCSPISGHRSVSWYQQTPGQGLQFLFEYFSETQRNKGNFPGRFSGRQFSNSRSEMNVSTLELGDSALYLCASSIGTSIFNEKLFFGSGTQLSVL.

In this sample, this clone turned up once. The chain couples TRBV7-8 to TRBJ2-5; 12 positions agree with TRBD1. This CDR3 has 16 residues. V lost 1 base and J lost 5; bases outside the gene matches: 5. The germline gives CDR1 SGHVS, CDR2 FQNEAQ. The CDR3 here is CASSLGDRGRGETQYF. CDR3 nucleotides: TGTGCCAGCAGCTTAGGGGACAGGGGGCGCGGGGAGACCCAGTACTTC.

This CDR3 is CASSLQGARETQYF. CDR3 coding DNA: TGTGCCAGCAGCTTACAGGGGGCACGAGAGACCCAGTACTTC. The chain uses TRBV28 and TRBJ2-5, with 9 bases that match TRBD1. The CDR3 runs 14 residues. Germline V CDR1 and CDR2: MDHEN, SYDVKM. Trimming cost V 6 bases and J 4 bases; bases outside gene matches: 6.

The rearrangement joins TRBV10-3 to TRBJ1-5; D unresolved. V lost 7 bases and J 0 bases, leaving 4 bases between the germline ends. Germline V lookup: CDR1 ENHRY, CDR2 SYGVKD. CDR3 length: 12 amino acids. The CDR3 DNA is TGTGCCATCACCGTTAGCAATCAGCCCCAGCATTTT. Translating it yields CAITVSNQPQHF.

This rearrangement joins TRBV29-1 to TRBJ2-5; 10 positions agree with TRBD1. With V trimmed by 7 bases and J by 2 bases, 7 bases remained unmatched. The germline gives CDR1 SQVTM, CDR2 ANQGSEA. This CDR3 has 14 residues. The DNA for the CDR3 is TGCAGCGCTTGGGGGACAGGGGAACAAGAGACCCAGTACTTC. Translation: CSAWGTGEQETQYF.

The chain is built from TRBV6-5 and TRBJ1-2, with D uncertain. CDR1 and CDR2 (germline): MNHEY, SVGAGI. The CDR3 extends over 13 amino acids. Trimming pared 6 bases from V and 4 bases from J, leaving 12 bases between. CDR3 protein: CASRGAGFYGYTF. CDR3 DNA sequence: TGTGCCAGCAGAGGTGCAGGATTCTATGGCTACACCTTC.

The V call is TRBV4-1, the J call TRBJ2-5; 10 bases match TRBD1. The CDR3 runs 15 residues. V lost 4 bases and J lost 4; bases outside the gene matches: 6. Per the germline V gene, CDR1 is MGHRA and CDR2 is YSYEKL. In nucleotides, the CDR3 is TGCGCCAGCAGCCCTCCGACAGGGGGCTTAGAGACCCAGTACTTC. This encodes CASSPPTGGLETQYF.

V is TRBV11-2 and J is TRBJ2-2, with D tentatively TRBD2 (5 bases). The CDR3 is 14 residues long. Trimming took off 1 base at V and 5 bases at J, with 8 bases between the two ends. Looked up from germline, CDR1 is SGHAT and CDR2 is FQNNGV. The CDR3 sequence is CASSLVRATGELFF. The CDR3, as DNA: TGTGCCAGCAGCTTAGTGAGGGCGACCGGGGAGCTGTTTTTT.

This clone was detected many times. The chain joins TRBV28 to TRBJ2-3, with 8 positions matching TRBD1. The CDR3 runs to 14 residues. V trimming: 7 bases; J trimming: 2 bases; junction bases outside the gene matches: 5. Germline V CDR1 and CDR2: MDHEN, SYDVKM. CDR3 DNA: TGTGCCAGCACCCGGACAGGGCACACAGATACGCAGTATTTT. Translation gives CASTRTGHTDTQYF.

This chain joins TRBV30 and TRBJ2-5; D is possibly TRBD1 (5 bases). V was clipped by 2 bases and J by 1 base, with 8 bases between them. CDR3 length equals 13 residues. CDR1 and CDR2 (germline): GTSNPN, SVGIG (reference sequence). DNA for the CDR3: TGTGCCTGGAGTAAGCAGGGCCAAGAGACCCAGTACTTC. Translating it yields CAWSKQGQETQYF.

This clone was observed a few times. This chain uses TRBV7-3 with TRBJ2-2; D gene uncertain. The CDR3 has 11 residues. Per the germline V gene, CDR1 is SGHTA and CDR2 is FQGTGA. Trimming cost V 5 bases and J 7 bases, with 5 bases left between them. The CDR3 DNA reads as TGTGCCAGCAGCGCCAGCGGGGAGCTGTTTTTT. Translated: CASSASGELFF.